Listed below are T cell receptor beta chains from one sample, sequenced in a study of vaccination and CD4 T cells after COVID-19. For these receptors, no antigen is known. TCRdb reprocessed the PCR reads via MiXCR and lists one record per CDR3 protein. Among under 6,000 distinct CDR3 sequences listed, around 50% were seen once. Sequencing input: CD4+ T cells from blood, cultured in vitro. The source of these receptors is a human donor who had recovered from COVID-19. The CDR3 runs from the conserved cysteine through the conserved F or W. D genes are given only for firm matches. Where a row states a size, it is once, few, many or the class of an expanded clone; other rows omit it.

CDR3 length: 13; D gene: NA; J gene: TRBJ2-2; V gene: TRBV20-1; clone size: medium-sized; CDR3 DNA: TGCAGTGCTGGACGACTAGTCGGCGGGGAGCTGTTTTTT; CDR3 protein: CSAGRLVGGELFF
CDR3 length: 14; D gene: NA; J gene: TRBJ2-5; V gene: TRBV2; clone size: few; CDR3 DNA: TGTGCCAGCAGTGATGTAGGGGAAGAGTGGACCCAGTACTTC; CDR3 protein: CASSDVGEEWTQYF
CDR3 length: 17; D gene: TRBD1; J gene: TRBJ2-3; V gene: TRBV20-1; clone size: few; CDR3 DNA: TGCAGTGCTAGAGACCAAACAGGGGGCTCTATGACAGATACGCAGTATTTT; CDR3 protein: CSARDQTGGSMTDTQYF
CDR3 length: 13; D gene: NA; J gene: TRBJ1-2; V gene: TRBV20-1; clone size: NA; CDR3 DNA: TGCAGTGCGCCACAGGGAAGAGGCTATGGCTACACCTTC; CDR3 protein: CSAPQGRGYGYTF
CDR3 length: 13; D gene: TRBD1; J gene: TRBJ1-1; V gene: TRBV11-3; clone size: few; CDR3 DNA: TGTGCCAGCAGCTCACAGGGGTACACTGAAGCTTTCTTT; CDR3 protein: CASSSQGYTEAFF
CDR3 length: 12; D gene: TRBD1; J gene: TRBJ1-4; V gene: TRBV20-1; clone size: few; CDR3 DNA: TGCAGTGCAAAAGAAGGGACAGGGCCTACCCTTTTT; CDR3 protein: CSAKEGTGPTLF
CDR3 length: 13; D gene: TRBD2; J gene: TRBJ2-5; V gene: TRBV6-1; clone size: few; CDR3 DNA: TGTGCCAGCAGGCCGCCCGTGGGGGGGGACCAGTACTTC; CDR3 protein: CASRPPVGGDQYF
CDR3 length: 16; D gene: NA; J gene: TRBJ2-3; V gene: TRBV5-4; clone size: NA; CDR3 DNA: TGTGCCAGCAGCTTGGCGGGCAGGGGAGCTGCAGATACGCAGTATTTT; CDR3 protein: CASSLAGRGAADTQYF
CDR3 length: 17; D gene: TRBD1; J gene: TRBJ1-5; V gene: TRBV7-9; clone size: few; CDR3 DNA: TGTGCCAGCAGCTTAGCCATAGGACAGGGGGATTTACAGCCCCAGCATTTT; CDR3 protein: CASSLAIGQGDLQPQHF
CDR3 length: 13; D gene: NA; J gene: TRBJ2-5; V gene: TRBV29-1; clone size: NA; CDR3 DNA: TGCAGCACTGGACGGAGCCCCCAAGAGACCCAGTACTTC; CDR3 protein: CSTGRSPQETQYF
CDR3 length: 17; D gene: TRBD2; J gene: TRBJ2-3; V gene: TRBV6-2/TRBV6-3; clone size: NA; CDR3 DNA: TGTGCCAGCACCCCCTTCAGGGTTAGCGGGGGAGGAAATACGCAGTATTTT; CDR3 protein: CASTPFRVSGGGNTQYF
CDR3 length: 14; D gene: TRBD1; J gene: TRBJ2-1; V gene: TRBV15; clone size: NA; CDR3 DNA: TGTGCCACCAGCATCCCGGGACAGTACAATGAGCAGTTCTTC; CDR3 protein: CATSIPGQYNEQFF
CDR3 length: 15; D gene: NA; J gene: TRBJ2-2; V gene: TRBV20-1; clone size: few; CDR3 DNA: TGCAGTGCTAGAGCCAACAACAGAATTACCGGGGAGCTGTTTTTT; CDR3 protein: CSARANNRITGELFF
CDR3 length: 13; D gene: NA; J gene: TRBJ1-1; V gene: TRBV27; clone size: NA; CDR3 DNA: TGTGCCAGCAGTTTATCAGGGAACCCTGAAGCTTTCTTT; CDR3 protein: CASSLSGNPEAFF
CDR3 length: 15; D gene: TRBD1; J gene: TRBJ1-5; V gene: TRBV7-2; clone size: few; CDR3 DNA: TGTGCCAGCAGCGTCGACAGGGCGGGCAATCAGCCCCAGCATTTT; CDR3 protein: CASSVDRAGNQPQHF
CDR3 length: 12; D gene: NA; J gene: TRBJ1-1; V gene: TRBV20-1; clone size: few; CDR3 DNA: TGCAGTGCTACCAGGGGCAGAACTGAAGCTTTCTTT; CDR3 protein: CSATRGRTEAFF
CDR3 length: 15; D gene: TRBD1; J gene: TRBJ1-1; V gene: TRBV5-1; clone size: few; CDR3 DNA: TGCGCCAGCAGCCGGCGGACAGGCATGAACACTGAAGCTTTCTTT; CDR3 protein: CASSRRTGMNTEAFF
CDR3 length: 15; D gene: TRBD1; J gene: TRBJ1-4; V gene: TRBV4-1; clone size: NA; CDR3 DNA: TGCGCCAGCAGCCGAGGACAGGGATCCGATGAAAAACTGTTTTTT; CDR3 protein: CASSRGQGSDEKLFF
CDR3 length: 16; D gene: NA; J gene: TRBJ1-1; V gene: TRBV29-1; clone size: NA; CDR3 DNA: TGCAGCGTTTCTTCCTACCACAGGAACATGAACACTGAAGCTTTCTTT; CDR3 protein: CSVSSYHRNMNTEAFF
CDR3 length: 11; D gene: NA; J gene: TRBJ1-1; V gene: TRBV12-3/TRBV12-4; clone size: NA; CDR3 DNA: TGTGCCAGCATTTTCCATCGTGAAGCTTTCTTT; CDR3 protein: CASIFHREAFF
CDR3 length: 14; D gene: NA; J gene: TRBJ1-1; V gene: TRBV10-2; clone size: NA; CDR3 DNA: TGCGCCAGCAGTGCCCGACGACAGGTTCCTGAAGCTTTCTTT; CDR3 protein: CASSARRQVPEAFF
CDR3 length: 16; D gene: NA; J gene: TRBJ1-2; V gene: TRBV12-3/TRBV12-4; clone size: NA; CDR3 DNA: TGTGCCAGCAGTTTCTGGGGGACCCAGGGGTGGGATGACTACACCTTC; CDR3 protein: CASSFWGTQGWDDYTF
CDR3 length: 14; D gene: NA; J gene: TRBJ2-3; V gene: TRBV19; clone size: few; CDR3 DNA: TGTGCCAGTCCCTGGGGTTTCGGCACAGATACGCAGTATTTT; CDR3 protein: CASPWGFGTDTQYF
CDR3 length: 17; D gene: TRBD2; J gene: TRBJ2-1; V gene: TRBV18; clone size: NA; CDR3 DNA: TGTGCCAGCTCACCATCAGGACTAGCGGGGGGTGTAGATGAGCAGTTCTTC; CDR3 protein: CASSPSGLAGGVDEQFF
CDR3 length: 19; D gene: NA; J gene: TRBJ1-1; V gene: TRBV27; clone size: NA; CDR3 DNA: TGTGCCAGCAGTTTAGAGGGGCGCGGAATTTTCCCTTGGAACACTGAAGCTTTCTTT; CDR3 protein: CASSLEGRGIFPWNTEAFF
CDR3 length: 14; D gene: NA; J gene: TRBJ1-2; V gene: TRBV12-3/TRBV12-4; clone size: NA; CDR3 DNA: TGTGCCAGCAGTTTTCGGGGGCTTAACTATGGCTACACCTTC; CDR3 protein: CASSFRGLNYGYTF
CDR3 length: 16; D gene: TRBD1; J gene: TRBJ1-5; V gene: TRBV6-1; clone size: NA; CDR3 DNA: TGTGCCAGCAGGACCCGTACAGGGGGCGGCAATCAGCCCCAGCATTTT; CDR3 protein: CASRTRTGGGNQPQHF
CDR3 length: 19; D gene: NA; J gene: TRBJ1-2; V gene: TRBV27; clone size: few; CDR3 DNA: TGTGCCAGCAGAAGGGCGTCGAGTCAGGGGCGCTTAGAGTTCCATGGCTACACCTTC; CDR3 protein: CASRRASSQGRLEFHGYTF
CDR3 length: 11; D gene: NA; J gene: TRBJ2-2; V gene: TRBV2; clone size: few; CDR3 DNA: TGTGCCAGCCTTGTGCGCGGGGAGCTGTTTTTT; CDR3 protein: CASLVRGELFF
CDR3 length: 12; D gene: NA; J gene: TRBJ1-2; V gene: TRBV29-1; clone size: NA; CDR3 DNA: TGCAGCGTTGAAGCGCCAAACTATGGCTACACCTTC; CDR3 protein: CSVEAPNYGYTF
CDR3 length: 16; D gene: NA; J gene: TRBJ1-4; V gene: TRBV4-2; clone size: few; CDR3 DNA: TGTGCCAGCAGCCCCGGGGTCGCTTCAACTAATGAAAAACTGTTTTTT; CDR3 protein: CASSPGVASTNEKLFF
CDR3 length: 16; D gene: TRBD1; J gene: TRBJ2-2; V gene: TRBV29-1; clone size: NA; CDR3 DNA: TGCAGCGTACGATCCTACAGGGGGACGAACACCGGGGAGCTGTTTTTT; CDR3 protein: CSVRSYRGTNTGELFF
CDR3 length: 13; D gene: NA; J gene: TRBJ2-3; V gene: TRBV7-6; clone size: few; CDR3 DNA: TGTGCCAGCAGTTCTCAGGGTTCGAATACGCAGTATTTT; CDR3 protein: CASSSQGSNTQYF
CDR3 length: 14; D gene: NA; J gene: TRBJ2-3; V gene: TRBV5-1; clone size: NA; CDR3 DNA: TGCGCCAGCAGCTTGGGCAGTTTCACAGATACGCAGTATTTT; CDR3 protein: CASSLGSFTDTQYF
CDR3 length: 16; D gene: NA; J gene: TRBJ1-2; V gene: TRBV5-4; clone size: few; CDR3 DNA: TGTGCCAGCAGCTTTGGTGGTAGGGCCTTTATAGATGGCTACACCTTC; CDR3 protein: CASSFGGRAFIDGYTF
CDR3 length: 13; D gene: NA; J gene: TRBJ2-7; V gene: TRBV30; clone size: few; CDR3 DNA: TGTGCCTGGGATGGGACGGTGGGCAACCAGCAGTACTTC; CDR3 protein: CAWDGTVGNQQYF
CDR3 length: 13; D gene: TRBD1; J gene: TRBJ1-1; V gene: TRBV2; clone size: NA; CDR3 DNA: TGTGCCAGCAATGGGGACAGGAACACTGAAGCTTTCTTT; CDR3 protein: CASNGDRNTEAFF
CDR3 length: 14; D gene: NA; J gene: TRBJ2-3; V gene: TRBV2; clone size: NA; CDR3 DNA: TGTGCCAGCAGGGACACACCTAGCACAGATACGCAGTATTTT; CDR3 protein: CASRDTPSTDTQYF
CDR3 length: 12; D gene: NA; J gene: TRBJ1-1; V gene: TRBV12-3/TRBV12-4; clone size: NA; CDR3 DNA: TGTGCCAGCAGTTTAGCGCTTTTGGCTGCTTTCTTT; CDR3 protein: CASSLALLAAFF
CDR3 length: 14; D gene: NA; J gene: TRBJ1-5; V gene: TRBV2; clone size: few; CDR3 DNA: TGTGCCAGCAGTGAACCAGGGGGCAATCAGCCCCAGCATTTT; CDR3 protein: CASSEPGGNQPQHF
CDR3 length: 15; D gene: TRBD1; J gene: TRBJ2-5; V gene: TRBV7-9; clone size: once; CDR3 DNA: TGTGCCAGCAGCTTAGCGCTTTCTCAGGGGGCGACCCAGTACTTC; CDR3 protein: CASSLALSQGATQYF
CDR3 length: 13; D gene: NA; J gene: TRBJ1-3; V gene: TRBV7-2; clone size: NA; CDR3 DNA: TGCGCCAGCAGCCAGGAGGGTTTTGACACCATATATTTT; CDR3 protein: CASSQEGFDTIYF
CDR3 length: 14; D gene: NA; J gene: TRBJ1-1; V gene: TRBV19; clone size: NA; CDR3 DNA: TGTGCCAGTAACCCTCCCCGAAGAACAGGGGAAGCTTTCTTT; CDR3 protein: CASNPPRRTGEAFF
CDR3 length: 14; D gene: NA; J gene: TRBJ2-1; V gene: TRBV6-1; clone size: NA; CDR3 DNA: TGTGCCAGCAGTGAAGGCCCTGAAAACAATGAGCAGTTCTTC; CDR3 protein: CASSEGPENNEQFF